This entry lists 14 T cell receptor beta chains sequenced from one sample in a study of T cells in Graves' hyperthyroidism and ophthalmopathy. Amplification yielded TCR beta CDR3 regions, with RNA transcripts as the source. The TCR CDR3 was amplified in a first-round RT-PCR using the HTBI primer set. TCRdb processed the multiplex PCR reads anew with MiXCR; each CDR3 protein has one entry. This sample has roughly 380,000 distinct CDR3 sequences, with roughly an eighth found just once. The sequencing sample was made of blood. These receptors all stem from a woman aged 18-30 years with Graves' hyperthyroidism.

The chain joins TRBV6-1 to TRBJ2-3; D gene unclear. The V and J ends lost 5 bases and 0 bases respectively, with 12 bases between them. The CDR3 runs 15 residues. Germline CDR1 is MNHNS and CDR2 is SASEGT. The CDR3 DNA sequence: TGTGCCAGCAGTCCCCGGCTCGGTAGCACAGATACGCAGTATTTT. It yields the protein CASSPRLGSTDTQYF.

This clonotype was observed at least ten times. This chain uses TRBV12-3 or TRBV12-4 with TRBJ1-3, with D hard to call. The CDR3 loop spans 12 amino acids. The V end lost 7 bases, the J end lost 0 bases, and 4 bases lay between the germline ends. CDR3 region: CASTNSGNTIYF. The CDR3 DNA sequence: TGTGCCAGCACTAACTCTGGAAACACCATATATTTT.

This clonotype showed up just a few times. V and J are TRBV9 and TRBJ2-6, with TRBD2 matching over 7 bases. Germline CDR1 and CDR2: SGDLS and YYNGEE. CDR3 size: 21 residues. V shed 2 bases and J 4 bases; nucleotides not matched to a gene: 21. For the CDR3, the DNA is TGTGCCAGCAGCGTCCCCAAACGGGAGGTGACGGAGCCTCCGGGGGCCAACGTCCTGACTTTC. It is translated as CASSVPKREVTEPPGANVLTF.

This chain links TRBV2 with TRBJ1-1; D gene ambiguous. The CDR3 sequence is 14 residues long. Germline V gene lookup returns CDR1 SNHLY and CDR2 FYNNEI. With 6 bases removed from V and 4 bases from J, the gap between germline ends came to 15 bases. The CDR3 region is CASSGSRLSTEAFF. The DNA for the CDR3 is TGTGCCAGCAGCGGGAGTCGGCTTAGCACTGAAGCTTTCTTT.

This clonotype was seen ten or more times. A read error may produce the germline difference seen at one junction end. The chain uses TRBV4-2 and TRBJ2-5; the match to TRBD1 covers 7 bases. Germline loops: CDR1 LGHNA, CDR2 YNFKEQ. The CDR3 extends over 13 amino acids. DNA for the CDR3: TGCGCCAGCAGCCAAGACACAGGGGCGACCCAGTACTTC. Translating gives CASSQDTGATQYF.

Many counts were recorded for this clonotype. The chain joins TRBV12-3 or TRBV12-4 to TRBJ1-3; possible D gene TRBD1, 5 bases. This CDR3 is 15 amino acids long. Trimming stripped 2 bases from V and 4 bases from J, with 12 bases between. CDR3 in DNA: TGTGCCAGCAGTTTACGGTCAGGGTCCGGAAACACCATATATTTT. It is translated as CASSLRSGSGNTIYF.

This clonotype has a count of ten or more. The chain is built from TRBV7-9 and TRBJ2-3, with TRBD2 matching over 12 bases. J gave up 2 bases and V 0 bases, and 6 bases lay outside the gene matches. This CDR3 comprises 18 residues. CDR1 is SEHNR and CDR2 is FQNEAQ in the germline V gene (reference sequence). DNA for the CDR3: TGTGCCAGCAGCTTAGCAGGAGGACTAGCGGGACTCACAGATACGCAGTATTTT. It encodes CASSLAGGLAGLTDTQYF.

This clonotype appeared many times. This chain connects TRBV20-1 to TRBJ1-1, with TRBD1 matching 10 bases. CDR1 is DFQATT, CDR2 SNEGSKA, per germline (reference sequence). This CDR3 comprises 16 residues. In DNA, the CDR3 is TGCGGGGGTAGTCCCCTGACAGGGGGCAGGAGTACTGAAGCTTTCTTT. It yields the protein CGGSPLTGGRSTEAFF.

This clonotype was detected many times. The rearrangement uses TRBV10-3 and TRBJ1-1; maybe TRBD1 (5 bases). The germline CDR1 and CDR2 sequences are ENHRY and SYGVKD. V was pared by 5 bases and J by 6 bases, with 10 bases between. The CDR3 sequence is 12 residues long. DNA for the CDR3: TGTGCCATCAGTCATAGGGGTTCTGAAGCTTTCTTT. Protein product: CAISHRGSEAFF.

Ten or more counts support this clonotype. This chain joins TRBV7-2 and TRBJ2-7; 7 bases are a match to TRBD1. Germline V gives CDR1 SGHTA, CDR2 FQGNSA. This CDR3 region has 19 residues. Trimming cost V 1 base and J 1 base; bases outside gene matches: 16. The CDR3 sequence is CASSLVAVEGGAVSYEQYF. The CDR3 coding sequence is TGTGCCAGCAGCTTAGTGGCCGTGGAAGGGGGCGCGGTTTCCTACGAGCAGTACTTC.

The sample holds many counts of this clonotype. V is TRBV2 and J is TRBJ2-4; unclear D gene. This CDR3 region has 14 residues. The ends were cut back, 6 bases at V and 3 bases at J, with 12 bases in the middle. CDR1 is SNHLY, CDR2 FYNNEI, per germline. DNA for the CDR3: TGTGCCAGCAGGTGGACCGTCGACAAAAACATTCAGTACTTC. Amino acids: CASRWTVDKNIQYF.

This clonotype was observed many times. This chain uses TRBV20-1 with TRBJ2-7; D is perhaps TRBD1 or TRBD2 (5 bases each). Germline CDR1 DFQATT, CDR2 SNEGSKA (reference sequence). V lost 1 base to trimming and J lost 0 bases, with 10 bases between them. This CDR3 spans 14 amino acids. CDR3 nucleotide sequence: TGCAGTGCTAGAGGGGGACCCAACTCCTACGAGCAGTACTTC. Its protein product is CSARGGPNSYEQYF.

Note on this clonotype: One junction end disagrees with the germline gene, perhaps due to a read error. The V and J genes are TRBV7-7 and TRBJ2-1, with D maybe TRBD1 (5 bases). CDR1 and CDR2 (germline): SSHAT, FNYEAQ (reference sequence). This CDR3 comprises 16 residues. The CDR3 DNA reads TGTGCTAGCAGCTTAGCCGGGCAGGGCTCCTACAATGAGCAGTTCTTC. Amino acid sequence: CASSLAGQGSYNEQFF.

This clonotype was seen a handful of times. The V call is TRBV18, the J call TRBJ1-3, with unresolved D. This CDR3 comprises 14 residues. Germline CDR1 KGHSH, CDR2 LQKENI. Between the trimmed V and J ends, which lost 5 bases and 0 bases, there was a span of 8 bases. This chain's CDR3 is CASSTADSGNTIYF. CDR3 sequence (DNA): TGTGCCAGCTCAACAGCCGACTCTGGAAACACCATATATTTT.